This TCR beta chain was identified in a study of T cells after yellow fever vaccination. Trimming left V 6 bases short and J 0 bases short, with 11 bases between. Germline V gene lookup returns CDR1 DFQATT and CDR2 SNEGSKA (reference sequence). The CDR3 is made up of 13 amino acids. Study-level results: Repertoires sorted by FACS could include abundant clonotypes that are contaminants from the bulk population. Weaker, the secondary response had a peak occurring faster, on day 5 versus 15.

TCRdb passed the 5' RACE reads through MiXCR, listing each CDR3 protein once. The table has some 250,000 distinct CDR3 sequences, 6.5% to 8.5% seen once; the top ten hold more than 0.8%. This clonotype appeared many times. Its specificity is not known. The source is a man aged 25 to 40 who received the YFV17D yellow fever vaccine. Specimen: CD4+ T cells sorted from PBMCs, collected 15 days after the yellow fever booster vaccination. The chain joins TRBV20-1 to TRBJ1-2, with TRBD1 as a possible D gene (5 bases). The CDR3 nucleotides read TGCAGTGCGCCGGGGGTCCCTAACTATGGCTACACCTTC. Translating gives CSAPGVPNYGYTF.